Listed here are 5 T cell receptor beta chains from one sample, sequenced in a study of T-cell memory formation after mild COVID-19. TCRdb ran MiXCR on the 5' RACE reads and lists one entry per CDR3 protein. The table records about half a million distinct CDR3 sequences, over 15% of them present only once. Sequences were obtained from PBMCs or a T cell subset sorted from them (not recorded which). Source of these receptors: an adult woman who had mild COVID-19 (a few samples of this study predate the infection). Cell type and time point are not known.

The V gene is TRBV4-3, the J gene TRBJ1-2; no clear D gene. Between the trimmed V and J ends, which lost 2 bases and 4 bases, there was a span of 11 bases. CDR3 length equals 14 residues. CDR1 and CDR2 (germline): LGHNA, YSLEER. CDR3 residues: CASSQHLEGYGYTF. In DNA, the CDR3 is TGCGCCAGCAGCCAACACTTGGAGGGCTATGGCTACACCTTC.

This clonotype showed up just a few times. The rearrangement links TRBV30 to TRBJ1-5; a possible D gene is TRBD1 (5 bases). The germline V gene encodes CDR1 GTSNPN and CDR2 SVGIG (reference sequence). The CDR3 has 13 residues. V gave up 2 bases and J gave up 4 bases, with 9 bases separating them. CDR3 DNA: TGTGCCTGGAGTCCGCGACAGAATCAGCCCCAGCATTTT. Amino acids: CAWSPRQNQPQHF.

This clonotype appeared a few times. This chain uses TRBV6-1 with TRBJ2-7; TRBD1 matches 9 bases. Germline loops: CDR1 MNHNS, CDR2 SASEGT. This CDR3 contains 14 residues. Trimming took 10 bases from V and 4 from J; bases not matched to a gene: 11. CDR3 DNA sequence: TGTGCCACCCATACAGGGGGCGCAGAGTACGAGCAGTACTTC. The encoded protein is CATHTGGAEYEQYF.

This rearrangement joins TRBV9 to TRBJ2-5; D gene ambiguous. Deletions cut 2 bases from V and 2 bases from J, with 13 bases between. This CDR3 has 15 amino acids. Germline assignment: CDR1 SGDLS and CDR2 YYNGEE. CDR3 amino acids: CASSVSPEQQETQYF. The DNA for the CDR3 is TGTGCCAGCAGCGTTTCCCCGGAGCAACAAGAGACCCAGTACTTC.

The chain carries TRBV7-2 and TRBJ1-5, with D uncertain. The CDR3 has 12 residues. Trimming stripped 5 bases from V and 4 bases from J, with 6 bases between. Germline values: CDR1 SGHTA, CDR2 FQGNSA. The CDR3, as DNA: TGTGCCAGCAGCGGACGGAATCAGCCCCAGCATTTT. Protein product: CASSGRNQPQHF.